The 20 T cell receptor beta chains in this list originate from one sample, sequenced in a study of cytomegalovirus exposure and HLA in healthy donors. Primers for the PCR totalled 60 Vbeta and 13 Jbeta. Here immunoSEQ multiplex PCR was the method, and the copy in TCRdb shows in-frame clones only, minus some. The sample gives 85,000 to 90,000 clones, 67% of which show up once; 2.1% is in the top ten. The sample comprised PBMCs. Receptors originate from a man aged 30-40 years in good health and CMV-seronegative.

The genes are TRBV25-1 and TRBJ2-1; 8 nucleotides align to TRBD2. Trimming cost V 4 bases and J 8 bases; bases outside gene matches: 19. CDR1 is MGHDK, CDR2 SYGVNS, per germline. CDR3 length equals 18 residues. CDR3 region: CASSGGRGGGPQRHEQFF. The CDR3 bases are TGTGCCAGCAGTGGGGGCCGGGGGGGCGGACCCCAGAGGCATGAGCAGTTCTTC.

The rearrangement uses TRBV29-1 and TRBJ2-5, with 9 bases that match TRBD1. The J call may be wrong; the DNA end is better matched by TRBJ2-7. This CDR3 comprises 13 residues. Germline loops: CDR1 SQVTM, CDR2 ANQGSEA. The CDR3 here is CSVGDRAIYEQYF. The DNA for the CDR3 is TGCAGCGTAGGGGACAGGGCGATCTACGAGCAGTACTTC.

This clone has more than one count but fewer than ten. The V gene is TRBV6-1, the J gene TRBJ1-5, with no clear D. Germline V CDR1 and CDR2: MNHNS, SASEGT. The CDR3 has 14 amino acids. Trimming pared 3 bases from V and 4 bases from J, leaving 10 bases between. Written as DNA, the CDR3 is TGTGCCAGCAGTGACGAAGGGAGTAATCAGCCCCAGCATTTT. Its translation: CASSDEGSNQPQHF.

The chain carries TRBV5-6 and TRBJ1-2, with D perhaps TRBD1 (6 bases). The CDR3 is 15 amino acids. Germline lookup yields CDR1 SGHDT and CDR2 YYEEEE. V was trimmed by 3 bases and J by 3 bases, leaving 15 bases between them. CDR3 in DNA: TGTGCCAGCAGCTCCGCGCACAGGGTGCACTATGGCTACACCTTC. Translated, it gives CASSSAHRVHYGYTF.

The rearrangement links TRBV7-2 to TRBJ2-6, with D tentatively TRBD1 (6 bases). Trimming took off 1 base at V and 13 bases at J, with 14 bases between the two ends. This CDR3 region has 14 residues. Germline V gene sequence: CDR1 SGHTA, CDR2 FQGNSA. CDR3 in DNA: TGTGCCAGCAGCTTAGTCGGCAGGGGTGGGGTCCTGACTTTC. Amino acid sequence: CASSLVGRGGVLTF.

This clone was seen a handful of times. The chain carries TRBV11-1 and TRBJ1-1; D may be TRBD1 (5 bases). The CDR3 totals 15 residues. V was shortened by 1 base and J by 1 base, with 10 bases between the two germline ends. Looked up from germline, CDR1 is SGHAT and CDR2 is FQDESV (reference sequence). The CDR3 nucleotides are TGTGCCAGCAGCTTAGGGGGGGTATCGAACACTGAAGCTTTCTTT. It specifies CASSLGGVSNTEAFF.

The rearrangement links TRBV9 to TRBJ1-3, with a tentative D call TRBD1 (6 bases). The V gene's germline CDR1 is SGDLS and CDR2 YYNGEE. This CDR3 has 12 residues. The V and J ends lost 4 bases and 9 bases respectively, with 11 bases between them. The CDR3 nucleotides read TGTGCCAGCAGCCCCCGAGGGGGCACCATATATTTT. Protein sequence: CASSPRGGTIYF. Drawing the rest from reference TRBV9 and TRBJ1-3, the complete variable domain is DSGVTQTPKHLITATGQRVTLRCSPRSGDLSVYWYQQSLDQGLQFLIQYYNGEERAKGNILERFSAQQFPDLHSELNLSSLELGDSALYFCASSPRGGTIYFGEGSWLTVV.

J is TRBJ2-7 and V is TRBV11-3; D is undetermined. The CDR3 extends over 13 amino acids. V was pared by 5 bases and J by 2 bases, with 10 bases between. The germline CDR1 and CDR2 sequences are SGHNT and YENEEA. The CDR3 protein is CASSPGGAYEQYF. The CDR3 DNA follows: TGTGCCAGCAGCCCCGGCGGAGCCTACGAGCAGTACTTC.

The V call is TRBV7-9, the J call TRBJ2-1; TRBD2 aligns across 8 bases. The CDR3 covers 18 residues. With V trimmed by 3 bases and J by 0 bases, 10 bases remained unmatched. Germline assignment: CDR1 SEHNR and CDR2 FQNEAQ (reference sequence). This CDR3 is CASSFRAGVTSSYNEQFF. CDR3 DNA: TGTGCCAGCAGCTTTCGAGCGGGAGTAACAAGCTCCTACAATGAGCAGTTCTTC.

The chain employs TRBV19 and TRBJ1-5; D is perhaps TRBD1 (5 bases). The CDR3 runs to 14 residues. Trimming removed 10 bases from V and 7 bases from J, with 20 bases in between. CDR1 is LNHDA and CDR2 is SQIVND in the germline V gene (reference sequence). The CDR3 sequence is CATSVGGIGQPQHF. The CDR3 coding sequence is TGTGCCACCTCTGTCGGGGGGATCGGGCAGCCCCAGCATTTT.

This rearrangement joins TRBV30 to TRBJ1-2, with D tentatively TRBD1 (6 bases). V lost 4 bases to trimming and J lost 7 bases, with 25 bases between them. The CDR3 extends over 16 amino acids. CDR1 is GTSNPN and CDR2 is SVGIG in the germline V gene (reference sequence). Here the CDR3 reads CAWNSPGQSPNRGYTF. CDR3 in DNA: TGTGCCTGGAACTCTCCGGGACAATCCCCCAACCGTGGCTACACCTTC.

This chain joins TRBV10-1 and TRBJ1-1, with 9 bases aligning to TRBD1. The trim removed 6 bases at V and 2 bases at J, leaving 4 bases unmatched. The germline V gene has CDR1 WNHNN and CDR2 SYGVQD (reference sequence). The CDR3 length is 14 residues. Here the CDR3 DNA reads TGCGCCAGCAGCGGGGACAGGGAAAACACTGAAGCTTTCTTT. Its protein product is CASSGDRENTEAFF.

The chain combines TRBV5-6 with TRBJ1-1; maybe TRBD1 (5 bases). Germline-derived CDR1 and CDR2 are SGHDT and YYEEEE. The CDR3 totals 12 residues. V was pared by 1 base and J by 8 bases, with 9 bases between. The CDR3 DNA is TGTGCCAGCAGCTTGACGCAGGGAGAAGCTTTCTTT. Translating it yields CASSLTQGEAFF.

The rearrangement uses TRBV7-9 and TRBJ1-2; D ambiguous. Trimming pared 0 bases from V and 2 bases from J, leaving 7 bases between. From germline, CDR1 is SEHNR and CDR2 FQNEAQ (reference sequence). The CDR3 is 14 amino acids. CDR3 sequence: CASSLARENYGYTF. The CDR3 bases are TGTGCCAGCAGCTTAGCACGGGAAAACTATGGCTACACCTTC.

The J gene is TRBJ2-1, the V gene TRBV30, with 10 nucleotides matching TRBD1. The CDR3 is made up of 14 amino acids. Per the germline V gene, CDR1 is GTSNPN and CDR2 is SVGIG (reference sequence). The ends lost 3 bases at V and 8 bases at J; junction bases unmatched: 7. DNA for the CDR3: TGTGCCTGGAGAGACAGGGGGCGCGGGTATGAGCAGTTCTTC. Its protein is CAWRDRGRGYEQFF.

This clone has only a few counts. The chain couples TRBV5-1 to TRBJ2-1; 9 nucleotides match TRBD1. This CDR3 is built from 17 residues. Per germline, CDR1 SGHRS and CDR2 YFSETQ. Unmatched junction bases numbered 6, after V lost 0 bases and J lost 2 bases. CDR3 protein: CASSLGPGQGTYNEQFF. CDR3 nucleotide sequence: TGCGCCAGCAGCTTGGGTCCGGGACAGGGAACCTACAATGAGCAGTTCTTC.

V is TRBV6-5 and J is TRBJ2-1; maybe TRBD1 (6 bases). The CDR3 length is 13 residues. Germline V gives CDR1 MNHEY, CDR2 SVGAGI. V lost 7 bases, J lost 6 bases, and 13 bases lay in between. CDR3 bases: TGTGCCAGCAATAGGGACATGAGCAATGAGCAGTTCTTC. This translates into CASNRDMSNEQFF.

This clone was picked up one time. CDR3: CAWSVPRDRGETQYF. In DNA form, the CDR3 reads TGTGCCTGGAGTGTGCCTAGGGACAGGGGAGAGACCCAGTACTTC. The chain is built from TRBV30 and TRBJ2-5; 10 bases match TRBD1. The J segment lost 4 bases and the V segment lost 0 bases, leaving 5 bases of the junction unmatched. Germline V gene sequence: CDR1 GTSNPN, CDR2 SVGIG (reference sequence). CDR3 length equals 15 residues.

The V gene is TRBV19, the J gene TRBJ2-2, with 8 bases matching TRBD1. J was trimmed by 2 bases and V by 6 bases; bases with no gene match: 5. CDR1 and CDR2 (germline): LNHDA, SQIVND (reference sequence). CDR3 length: 15 residues. This CDR3 reads CASRDRALNTGELFF. The CDR3 nucleotides read TGTGCCAGTAGGGACAGGGCCCTAAACACCGGGGAGCTGTTTTTT.

The chain is built from TRBV27 and TRBJ2-2; no clear D. The CDR3 totals 13 residues. V was shortened by 4 bases and J by 6 bases, with 9 bases between the two germline ends. The germline V gene encodes CDR1 MNHEY and CDR2 SMNVEV (reference sequence). CDR3 loop: CASSSAVPGELFF. The CDR3, as DNA: TGTGCCAGCAGTTCGGCGGTTCCCGGGGAGCTGTTTTTT.